Below are 29 T cell receptor beta chains sequenced from a single sample in a study of blood T cell repertoires in COVID-19 (dated by TCRdb to 2018 to 2021). Receptor amplification or capture employed the immunoSEQ multiplex PCR assay. As stored in TCRdb, this immuneACCESS dataset retains in-frame rearrangements with V and J assigned. A fraction of the clones does not appear; measured against another copy, unresolved V genes explain less than half of the discrepancy, and the remainder lacks a known reason. For this sample the table gives about 240,000 clones, of which around 84% were detected only once. The top ten hold approximately 3.2% of the sample. Sample: peripheral blood. The receptor set was obtained from a woman aged 18-29 years with acute or convalescent COVID-19.

In this sample, this clone turned up once. V usage is TRBV28 and J usage is TRBJ1-6; D gene ambiguous. Trimming took off 2 bases at V and 0 bases at J, with 14 bases between the two ends. The CDR3 consists of 18 residues. Germline V gene lookup returns CDR1 MDHEN and CDR2 SYDVKM. The DNA for the CDR3 is TGTGCCAGCAGTTTAGGGCCCGGGGAGAGCTCCTATAATTCACCCCTCCACTTT. Amino acid sequence: CASSLGPGESSYNSPLHF.

The rearrangement uses TRBV19 and TRBJ2-1; 16 bases line up with TRBD2. This CDR3 spans 14 amino acids. The junction had 6 bases not matched to a gene; V was cut back by 4 bases and J by 15 bases. Per the germline V gene, CDR1 is LNHDA and CDR2 is SQIVND (reference sequence). As DNA, the CDR3 is TGTGCCAGTAGTACGGGACTAGCGGGAGGGCGTCCGTTCTTC. It codes for CASSTGLAGGRPFF.

DNA for the CDR3: TGTGCCAGCATTTCTAGCGGGAACACCGGGGAGCTGTTTTTT. It translates to CASISSGNTGELFF. This chain links TRBV7-8 with TRBJ2-2; 7 positions match TRBD2. The trim removed 7 bases at V and 1 base at J, leaving 3 bases unmatched. Germline loops: CDR1 SGHVS, CDR2 FQNEAQ. This CDR3 has 14 amino acids.

V usage is TRBV19 and J usage is TRBJ1-6; 7 positions agree with TRBD1. This CDR3 has 13 amino acids. J gave up 6 bases and V 8 bases, and 4 bases lay outside the gene matches. Germline V gene lookup returns CDR1 LNHDA and CDR2 SQIVND (reference sequence). The CDR3 DNA reads as TGTGCCAGTCGAGGGGGCAGTAATTCACCCCTCCACTTT. Translation: CASRGGSNSPLHF.

The chain couples TRBV10-1 to TRBJ2-1; 8 bases match TRBD2. This CDR3 is 17 amino acids long. CDR1 and CDR2 from the germline V gene are WNHNN and SYGVQD (reference sequence). The V segment lost 4 bases and the J segment 4 bases; nucleotides outside the gene matches: 12. The CDR3 here is CASSVVSGTPLYNEQFF. For the CDR3, the DNA is TGCGCCAGCAGTGTCGTTAGCGGGACCCCCTTATACAATGAGCAGTTCTTC.

The chain is built from TRBV27 and TRBJ1-5; no firm D call. This CDR3 comprises 13 residues. V lost 5 bases, J lost 5 bases, and 10 bases lay in between. The V gene's germline CDR1 is MNHEY and CDR2 SMNVEV (reference sequence). As DNA, the CDR3 is TGTGCCAGCAGTCCGAAGCCTCATCAGCCCCAGCATTTT. It encodes CASSPKPHQPQHF.

The sample holds many counts of this clone. This rearrangement joins TRBV9 to TRBJ2-2, with 7 positions matching TRBD2. Germline V lookup: CDR1 SGDLS, CDR2 YYNGEE. With 4 bases clipped from V and 7 bases from J, the junction kept 16 bases outside the gene matches. The length of the CDR3 is 17 residues. CDR3 coding DNA: TGTGCCAGCAGCCCCCGGACCGGCGGGAGAGAAAGCGGGGAGCTGTTTTTT. It encodes CASSPRTGGRESGELFF.

This chain joins TRBV5-4 and TRBJ2-7; D may be TRBD2 (6 bases). V lost 4 bases and J 3 bases, leaving 11 bases between the germline ends. CDR1 is SGHNT and CDR2 is YYREEE in the germline V gene (reference sequence). This CDR3 is 13 amino acids long. The CDR3 loop reads CASSLSTSYEQYF. CDR3 DNA sequence: TGTGCCAGCAGCCTTTCGACTAGCTACGAGCAGTACTTC.

This clone was counted a few times. The CDR3 nucleotides are TGCAGTGCCACCCCAGGGGAAAAACTGTTTTTT. Encoded protein: CSATPGEKLFF. This rearrangement joins TRBV20-1 to TRBJ1-4; D is perhaps TRBD1 (5 bases). This CDR3 is built from 11 residues. Germline values: CDR1 DFQATT, CDR2 SNEGSKA (reference sequence). Trimming shortened V by 6 bases and J by 8 bases, and 10 bases separated the two germline ends.

V and J are TRBV19 and TRBJ2-4; weak D call: TRBD2 (5 bases). V was pared by 7 bases and J by 3 bases, with 19 bases between. Germline V gives CDR1 LNHDA, CDR2 SQIVND (reference sequence). This CDR3 spans 16 amino acids. CDR3 loop: CASTPASRRDKNIQYF. As DNA, the CDR3 is TGTGCCAGTACTCCTGCTAGCCGGAGAGACAAAAACATTCAGTACTTC.

The V and J genes are TRBV6-4 and TRBJ1-2; 8 bases agree with TRBD1. The CDR3 runs to 13 residues. Germline V gene data show CDR1 as MRHNA and CDR2 as SNTAGT. J was trimmed by 2 bases and V by 6 bases; bases with no gene match: 2. The CDR3 sequence: CASRGTGNYGYTF. The CDR3, as DNA: TGTGCCAGCAGAGGGACAGGAAACTATGGCTACACCTTC.

The rearrangement uses TRBV25-1 and TRBJ1-2; D gene uncertain. V was trimmed by 10 bases and J by 0 bases, leaving 6 bases between them. CDR1 MGHDK and CDR2 SYGVNS come from the germline V gene. The CDR3 totals 11 residues. CDR3 in amino acids: CATGANYGYTF. The DNA for the CDR3 is TGTGCCACGGGAGCTAACTATGGCTACACCTTC.

The chain links TRBV7-6 to TRBJ2-1; possibly TRBD2 for D (6 bases). This CDR3 is built from 17 residues. With 2 bases removed from V and 12 bases from J, the gap between germline ends came to 26 bases. The germline V gene encodes CDR1 SGHVS and CDR2 FNYEAQ. The CDR3 sequence: CASSLLGPGLPTETQFF. The CDR3 coding sequence is TGTGCCAGCAGCTTACTCGGACCGGGACTGCCTACCGAGACGCAGTTCTTC.

The chain is built from TRBV11-2 and TRBJ1-2, with D tentatively TRBD1 (5 bases). This CDR3 is 15 amino acids long. V lost 2 bases and J lost 2, with 12 bases in between. Germline assignment: CDR1 SGHAT and CDR2 FQNNGV. The CDR3 DNA sequence: TGTGCCAGCAGCTTATCGATCGGGGGAAACTATGGCTACACCTTC. Translation: CASSLSIGGNYGYTF.

J is TRBJ1-3 and V is TRBV6-5, with a tentative D call TRBD1 (5 bases). The V end was cut by 0 bases, the J end by 9 bases, with 18 bases between. CDR1 and CDR2 (germline): MNHEY, SVGAGI. The CDR3 has 16 amino acids. The CDR3 here is CASSYSPTGPGSTIYF. DNA of the CDR3: TGTGCCAGCAGTTACTCTCCAACGGGGCCCGGGAGCACCATATATTTT.

The chain employs TRBV4-2 and TRBJ2-2; 10 bases match TRBD2. V lost 3 bases and J lost 6; bases outside the gene matches: 7. The CDR3 is 16 residues long. Germline V gene sequence: CDR1 LGHNA, CDR2 YNFKEQ. CDR3 sequence reads: CASSQSGTSVPGELFF. CDR3 sequence (DNA): TGTGCCAGCAGCCAGTCCGGGACTAGCGTGCCCGGGGAGCTGTTTTTT.

The gene calls are TRBV7-2 and TRBJ2-5, with D tentatively TRBD2 (6 bases). This CDR3 is built from 12 residues. V gave up 3 bases and J gave up 5 bases, with 7 bases separating them. Germline V gene data show CDR1 as SGHTA and CDR2 as FQGNSA. The CDR3 here is CASSFGGETQYF. The CDR3 DNA sequence: TGTGCCAGCAGCTTCGGGGGTGAGACCCAGTACTTC.

The rearrangement joins TRBV7-9 to TRBJ2-7; 10 nucleotides agree with TRBD1. From germline, CDR1 is SEHNR and CDR2 FQNEAQ (reference sequence). With V trimmed by 5 bases and J by 0 bases, 10 bases remained unmatched. This CDR3 has 17 residues. The CDR3 is CASSPHRQGATSYEQYF. CDR3 sequence (DNA): TGTGCCAGCAGCCCCCACAGACAGGGGGCAACCTCCTACGAGCAGTACTTC.

V and J are TRBV7-2 and TRBJ2-1, with 10 nucleotides matching TRBD2. Per the germline V gene, CDR1 is SGHTA and CDR2 is FQGNSA. J lost 10 bases, V lost 1 base, and 10 bases had no gene match. CDR3 length: 16 residues. The CDR3 coding sequence is TGTGCCAGCAGCTTAGGTCCAGCGGGAGGGCCGGTGGAGCAGTTCTTC. This translates into CASSLGPAGGPVEQFF.

This clone showed up just a few times. This chain uses TRBV14 with TRBJ2-2; D may be TRBD2 (6 bases). CDR1 SGHDN and CDR2 FVKESK come from the germline V gene. The CDR3 runs to 20 residues. V was pared by 2 bases and J by 3 bases, with 25 bases between. The CDR3: CASSQTPLWAGGIDTGELFF. The CDR3 DNA reads TGTGCCAGCAGCCAAACCCCTCTTTGGGCTGGCGGGATCGACACCGGGGAGCTGTTTTTT.

This rearrangement joins TRBV5-1 to TRBJ1-5, with TRBD1 matching 9 bases. Germline CDR1 is SGHRS and CDR2 is YFSETQ. The CDR3 consists of 17 residues. The J segment lost 2 bases and the V segment lost 0 bases, leaving 6 bases of the junction unmatched. The CDR3 sequence: CASSLEGTGFGNQPQHF. CDR3 coding DNA: TGCGCCAGCAGCTTGGAGGGGACAGGGTTCGGCAATCAGCCCCAGCATTTT.

The V gene is TRBV19, the J gene TRBJ1-3; maybe TRBD1 (5 bases). CDR3 size: 16 residues. Germline V gives CDR1 LNHDA, CDR2 SQIVND (reference sequence). Trimming cost V 5 bases and J 0 bases, with 14 bases left between them. CDR3 nucleotide sequence: TGTGCCAGTAGTCCACGGGACTGGAGCTCTGGAAACACCATATATTTT. Residues: CASSPRDWSSGNTIYF.

The V call is TRBV28, the J call TRBJ1-1, with TRBD1 matching over 11 bases. The CDR3 length is 18 residues. J lost 0 bases, V lost 3 bases, and 9 bases had no gene match. Per germline, CDR1 MDHEN and CDR2 SYDVKM. CDR3 bases: TGTGCCAGCAGTTTTCTAAGGACAGGGGGCAACTTGAACACTGAAGCTTTCTTT. Protein sequence: CASSFLRTGGNLNTEAFF.

The CDR3: CASSGMPGAKNQPQHF. CDR3 DNA sequence: TGTGCCAGCAGTGGGATGCCAGGGGCCAAAAATCAGCCCCAGCATTTT. The V call is TRBV2, the J call TRBJ1-5, with TRBD1 as a possible D gene (6 bases). This CDR3 is 16 amino acids long. V dropped 4 bases and J dropped 4 bases, with 17 bases sitting between them. Germline V gene sequence: CDR1 SNHLY, CDR2 FYNNEI.

The V and J genes are TRBV5-1 and TRBJ2-1, with 13 bases fitting TRBD2. The CDR3 length is 16 residues. Germline loops: CDR1 SGHRS, CDR2 YFSETQ. The ends lost 1 base at V and 6 bases at J; junction bases unmatched: 4. CDR3 bases: TGCGCCAGCAGCTTGCAGGGACTAGCGGGAAGCAATGAGCAGTTCTTC. This gives the protein CASSLQGLAGSNEQFF.

The chain joins TRBV10-2 to TRBJ1-4; the D is unclear. CDR1 is WSHSY and CDR2 is SAAADI in the germline V gene. This CDR3 comprises 13 residues. V lost 7 bases, J lost 4 bases, and 10 bases lay in between. The CDR3 spells CASTRGNNEKLFF. CDR3 nucleotides: TGCGCCAGCACGCGGGGAAATAATGAAAAACTGTTTTTT.

This chain connects TRBV30 to TRBJ2-7; 11 nucleotides agree with TRBD1. V lost 3 bases to trimming and J lost 2 bases; unmatched junction nucleotides: 6. The CDR3 contains 15 residues. Per germline, CDR1 GTSNPN and CDR2 SVGIG (reference sequence). Written as DNA, the CDR3 is TGTGCCTGGAGCGTACCGGGACAGGGGGCCTACGAGCAGTACTTC. Encoded protein: CAWSVPGQGAYEQYF. Full variable domain (missing parts from reference TRBV30 and TRBJ2-7): SQTIHQWPATLVQPVGSPLSLECTVEGTSNPNLYWYRQAAGRGLQLLFYSVGIGQISSEVPQNLSASRPQDRQFILSSKKLLLSDSGFYLCAWSVPGQGAYEQYFGPGTRLTVT.

This clone was detected only a few times. The genes are TRBV6-5 and TRBJ1-2; 7 bases are a match to TRBD1. The J segment lost 2 bases and the V segment lost 0 bases, leaving 3 bases of the junction unmatched. Germline CDR1 MNHEY, CDR2 SVGAGI. The CDR3 totals 15 residues. CDR3 in amino acids: CASSYSQGVNYGYTF. The CDR3 nucleotides are TGTGCCAGCAGTTACTCGCAGGGGGTAAACTATGGCTACACCTTC.

This clone was picked up a small number of times. The chain recombines TRBV19 with TRBJ2-7; a weak D match, TRBD1 (6 bases). The CDR3 extends over 15 amino acids. The V and J ends lost 9 bases and 0 bases respectively, with 18 bases between them. The germline V gene encodes CDR1 LNHDA and CDR2 SQIVND (reference sequence). The DNA for the CDR3 is TGTGCCAGCCAAGCCGGGACAACAACCTCCTACGAGCAGTACTTC. As protein: CASQAGTTTSYEQYF.